The entry below gives a single T cell receptor (beta chain) sequence along with its context. The V end lost 4 bases, the J end lost 4 bases, and 5 bases lay between the germline ends. CDR3 length equals 12 residues. The germline V gene has CDR1 LNHDA and CDR2 SQIVND (reference sequence). This specimen comes from a study of blood T cell repertoires in COVID-19. Overall study: Acute-phase and convalescent COVID-19 samples originated in the United States, Italy and Spain. T cells, B-cell-depleted T cells, or PBMCs provided the cDNA or gDNA that served as material.

Original data processing: It was from reference gene primer amplification that nucleated cell counts were estimated. The table came from immunoSEQ multiplex PCR; TCRdb's copy has only in-frame clones and leaves some out. Clone size and V and J calls were adopted from that table, with D and trimming inferred from the DNA. The table has over 300,000 clones, more than 70% seen once. The sequence was obtained from a woman between 50 and 59 years old with acute or convalescent COVID-19. The rearrangement uses TRBV19 and TRBJ1-5; weak D call: TRBD1 (5 bases). Sequencing was carried out using peripheral blood. CDR3 sequence (DNA): TGTGCCAGTAGTACAGGGAATCAGCCCCAGCATTTT. Translation gives CASSTGNQPQHF. Full variable domain (rest looked up from reference TRBV19 and TRBJ1-5): DGGITQSPKYLFRKEGQNVTLSCEQNLNHDAMYWYRQDPGQGLRLIYYSQIVNDFQKGDIAEGYSVSREKKESFPLTVTSAQKNPTAFYLCASSTGNQPQHFGDGTRLSIL.